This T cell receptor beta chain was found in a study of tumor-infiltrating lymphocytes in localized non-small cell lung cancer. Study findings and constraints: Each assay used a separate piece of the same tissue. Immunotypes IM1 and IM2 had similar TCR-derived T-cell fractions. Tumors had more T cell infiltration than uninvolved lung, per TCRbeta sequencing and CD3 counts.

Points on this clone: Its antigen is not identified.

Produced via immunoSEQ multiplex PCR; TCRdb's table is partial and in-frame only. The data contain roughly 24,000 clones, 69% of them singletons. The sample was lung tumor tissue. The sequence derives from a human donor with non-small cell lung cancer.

CDR3 nucleotides: TGTGCCAGTAGTAGGCCCGGGGGAGAGACCCAGTACTTC. Protein sequence: CASSRPGGETQYF. The chain couples TRBV19 to TRBJ2-5; weak D call: TRBD2 (6 bases). The ends were cut back, 4 bases at V and 4 bases at J, with 10 bases in the middle. The CDR3 covers 13 residues. The V gene's germline CDR1 is LNHDA and CDR2 SQIVND (reference sequence).